Listed below are T cell receptor beta chains from one sample, sequenced in a study of T-cell reconstitution after alpha-beta-depleted transplantation in children. TCRdb itself ran the PCR reads through MiXCR, one entry per CDR3 protein. The sample carries around 700,000 distinct CDR3 sequences, under 15% recorded once. The sequencing used PBMCs, collected before TCRalphabeta/CD19-depleted stem cell transplant. These receptor sequences come from a girl aged 2 to 9 with congenital amegakaryocytic thrombocytopenia, due to receive a stem cell transplant. CDR3s include the opening cysteine and the closing phenylalanine or tryptophan. The listing skips clone size in some rows; elsewhere it reads once, few, many or a size class.

cdr3_length | v_call | clone_size | cdr3_aa
12 | TRBV20-1 | - | CSAGLSYNEQFF
14 | TRBV7-8 | - | CASSPSSWASEQYF
10 | TRBV7-9 | - | CASSFPVQYF
15 | TRBV28 | many | CASSTPDRNQETQYF
14 | TRBV4-1 | - | CASSQKVGRETQYF
14 | TRBV20-1 | many | CSARDGAANSPLHF
14 | TRBV20-1 | many | CSARAAGVPYEQYF
8 | TRBV20-1 | few | CSARDAGF
14 | TRBV5-6 | many | CASSRGRPNYGYTF
19 | TRBV12-3/TRBV12-4 | many | CASNTPSRGLAVNTGELFF
16 | TRBV7-2 | - | CASSRTSGSGSDTQYF
16 | TRBV7-8 | - | CASSLDGSGSSYEQYF
14 | TRBV28 | many | CASSLGGPFYEQYF
12 | TRBV29-1 | many | CSVIPGEETQYF
15 | TRBV27 | - | CASSLSWVVNQPQHF
13 | TRBV6-5 | - | CASSYTNQETQYF